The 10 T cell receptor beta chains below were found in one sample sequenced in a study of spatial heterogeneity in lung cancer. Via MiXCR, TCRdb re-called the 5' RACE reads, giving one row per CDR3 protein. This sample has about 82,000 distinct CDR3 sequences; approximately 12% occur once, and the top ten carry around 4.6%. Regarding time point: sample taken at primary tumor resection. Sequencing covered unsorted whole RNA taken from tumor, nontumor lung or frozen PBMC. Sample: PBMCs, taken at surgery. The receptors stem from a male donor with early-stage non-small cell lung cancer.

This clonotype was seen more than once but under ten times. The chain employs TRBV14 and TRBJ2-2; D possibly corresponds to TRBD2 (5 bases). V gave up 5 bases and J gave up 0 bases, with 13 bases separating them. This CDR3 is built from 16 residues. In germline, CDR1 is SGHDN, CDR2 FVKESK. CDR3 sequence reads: CASSFSTGANTGELFF. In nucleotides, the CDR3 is TGTGCCAGCAGCTTCTCGACCGGGGCGAACACCGGGGAGCTGTTTTTT.

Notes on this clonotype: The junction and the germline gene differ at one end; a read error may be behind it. CDR3 residues: CTSSEAHPGTGDYEQYF. The CDR3, as DNA: TGTACCAGCAGTGAAGCCCACCCCGGGACAGGAGACTACGAGCAGTACTTC. V and J are TRBV2 and TRBJ2-7; 8 nucleotides agree with TRBD1. This CDR3 region has 17 residues. Germline loops: CDR1 SNHLY, CDR2 FYNNEI.

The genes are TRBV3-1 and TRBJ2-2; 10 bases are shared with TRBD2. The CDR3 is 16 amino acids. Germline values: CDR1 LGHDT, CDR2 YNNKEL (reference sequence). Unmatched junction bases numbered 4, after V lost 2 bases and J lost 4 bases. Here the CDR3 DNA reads TGTGCCAGCAGCCAATCTAGCGGGAGAGGCACCGGGGAGCTGTTTTTT. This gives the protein CASSQSSGRGTGELFF.

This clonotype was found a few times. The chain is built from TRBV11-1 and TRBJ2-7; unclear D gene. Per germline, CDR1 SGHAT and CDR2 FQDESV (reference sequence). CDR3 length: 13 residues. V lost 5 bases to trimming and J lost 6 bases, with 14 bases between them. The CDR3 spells CASSLRPSGEQYF. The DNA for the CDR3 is TGTGCCAGCAGCCTCAGACCTTCCGGCGAGCAGTACTTC.

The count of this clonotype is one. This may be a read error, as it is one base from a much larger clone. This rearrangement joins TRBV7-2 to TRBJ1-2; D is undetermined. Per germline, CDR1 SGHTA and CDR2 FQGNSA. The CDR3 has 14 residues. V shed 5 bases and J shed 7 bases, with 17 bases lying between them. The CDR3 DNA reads TGTGCCAGCAGCCCTCAAGTGTCAGGCTTTGGCTACACCTTC. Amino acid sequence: CASSPQVSGFGYTF.

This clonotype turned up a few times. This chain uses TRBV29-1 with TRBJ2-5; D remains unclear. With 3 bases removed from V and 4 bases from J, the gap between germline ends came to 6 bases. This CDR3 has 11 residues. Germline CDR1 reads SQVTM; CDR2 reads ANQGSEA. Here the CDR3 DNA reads TGCAGCGTTGAGGAGCGAGAGACCCAGTACTTC. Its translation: CSVEERETQYF.

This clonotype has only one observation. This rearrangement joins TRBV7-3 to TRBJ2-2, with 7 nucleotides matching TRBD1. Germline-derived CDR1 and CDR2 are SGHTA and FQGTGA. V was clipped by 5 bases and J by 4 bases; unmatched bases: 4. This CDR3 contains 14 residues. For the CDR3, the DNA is TGTGCCAGCAGCGCAAGGGGGCTCACCGGGGAGCTGTTTTTT. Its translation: CASSARGLTGELFF. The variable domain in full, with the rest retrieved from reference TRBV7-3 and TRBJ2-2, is GAGVSQTPSNKVTEKGKYVELRCDPISGHTALYWYRQSLGQGPEFLIYFQGTGAADDSGLPNDRFFAVRPEGSVSTLKIQRTERGDSAVYLCASSARGLTGELFFGEGSRLTVL.

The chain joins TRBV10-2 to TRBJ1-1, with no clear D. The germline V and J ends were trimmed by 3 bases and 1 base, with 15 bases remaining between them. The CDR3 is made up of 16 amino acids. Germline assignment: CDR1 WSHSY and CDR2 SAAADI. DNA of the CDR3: TGCGCCAGCAGTGATGGGAGCTACTCGGGGAACACTGAAGCTTTCTTT. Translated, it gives CASSDGSYSGNTEAFF.

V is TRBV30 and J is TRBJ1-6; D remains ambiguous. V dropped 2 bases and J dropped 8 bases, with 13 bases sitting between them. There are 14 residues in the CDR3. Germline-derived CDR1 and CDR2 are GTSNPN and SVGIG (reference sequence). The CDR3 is CAWSTGRGDSPLHF. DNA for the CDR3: TGTGCCTGGAGTACCGGACGTGGGGATTCACCCCTCCACTTT.

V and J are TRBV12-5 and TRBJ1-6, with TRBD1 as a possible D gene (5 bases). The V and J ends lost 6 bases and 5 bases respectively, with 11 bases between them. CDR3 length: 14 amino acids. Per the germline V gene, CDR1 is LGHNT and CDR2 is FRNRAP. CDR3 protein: CASGTGGNNSPLHF. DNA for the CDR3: TGTGCTAGTGGCACCGGGGGGAATAATTCACCCCTCCACTTT.